These 20 T cell receptor beta chains were sequenced from one sample in a study of low-dose radiotherapy and immunotherapy resistance in tumors. With TRAV- and TRBV-specific primers, first-strand cDNA was made, covering the alpha and beta chains. With a constant-region primer and a V-primer adapter, TCRs were subjected to 20 PCR cycles of amplification. TCRdb re-called the reads through MiXCR, storing one row per CDR3 protein. The sample has roughly 38,000 distinct CDR3 sequences, around 21% seen once. Time point defined: after trial treatment. Noted treatment: LDRT plus nivolumab, ipilimumab, low-dose cyclophosphamide and aspirin (RACIN trial). Sample: PBMCs, taken after low-dose radiotherapy plus immunotherapy. The receptors originated from a female donor with ovarian cancer.

This clonotype showed up many times. The rearrangement joins TRBV19 to TRBJ2-5; 8 bases line up with TRBD1. CDR3 length: 15 residues. The V gene end was trimmed by 4 bases and the J gene end by 2 bases; junction bases not matched to a gene: 6. The germline V gene has CDR1 LNHDA and CDR2 SQIVND (reference sequence). The CDR3 here is CASSTSDRAQETQYF. CDR3 DNA: TGTGCCAGTAGTACGTCGGACAGGGCGCAAGAGACCCAGTACTTC. Drawing the rest from reference TRBV19 and TRBJ2-5, the complete variable domain is DGGITQSPKYLFRKEGQNVTLSCEQNLNHDAMYWYRQDPGQGLRLIYYSQIVNDFQKGDIAEGYSVSREKKESFPLTVTSAQKNPTAFYLCASSTSDRAQETQYFGPGTRLLVL.

In its sample, this clonotype was seen many times. The chain carries TRBV5-1 and TRBJ2-3; D is possibly TRBD1 (5 bases). The germline V and J ends were trimmed by 3 bases and 4 bases, with 15 bases remaining between them. CDR3 length: 15 amino acids. Germline CDR1 is SGHRS and CDR2 is YFSETQ. The CDR3 region is CASSSDGQQADTQYF. The DNA of the CDR3 is TGCGCCAGCAGCTCGGATGGACAACAGGCAGATACGCAGTATTTT.

This rearrangement joins TRBV30 to TRBJ2-1, with D unclear. Germline CDR1 is GTSNPN and CDR2 is SVGIG (reference sequence). V dropped 3 bases and J dropped 7 bases, with 16 bases sitting between them. The CDR3 spans 14 residues. The CDR3 region is CAWSPGSSANEQFF. The DNA of the CDR3 is TGTGCCTGGAGCCCCGGCAGCTCAGCAAATGAGCAGTTCTTC.

At least ten counts were recorded for this clonotype. This chain connects TRBV7-2 to TRBJ2-4; TRBD2 aligns across 7 bases. V lost 1 base, J lost 7 bases, and 4 bases stayed unmatched. Germline assignment: CDR1 SGHTA and CDR2 FQGNSA. CDR3 length equals 14 residues. The CDR3 DNA reads as TGTGCCAGCAGCTTAGGGGGGGGGGAGAACATTCAGTACTTC. It codes for CASSLGGGENIQYF. Full variable domain (rest looked up from reference TRBV7-2 and TRBJ2-4): GAGVSQSPSNKVTEKGKDVELRCDPISGHTALYWYRQSLGQGLEFLIYFQGNSAPDKSGLPSDRFSAERTGGSVSTLTIQRTQQEDSAVYLCASSLGGGENIQYFGAGTRLSVL.

This clonotype was counted ten times or more. The rearrangement links TRBV9 to TRBJ2-1; TRBD2 matches 10 bases. The CDR3 sequence is 17 residues long. V lost 6 bases, J lost 1 base, and 10 bases stayed unmatched. Germline-derived CDR1 and CDR2 are SGDLS and YYNGEE. DNA of the CDR3: TGTGCCAGCACCCCTGGTCGGACTAGCGGTTCCTACAATGAGCAGTTCTTC. This codes for CASTPGRTSGSYNEQFF.

This clonotype was seen many times. The chain carries TRBV18 and TRBJ1-4; the D is unclear. Trimming took off 0 bases at V and 13 bases at J, with 15 bases between the two ends. The CDR3 is 14 amino acids. Germline-derived CDR1 and CDR2 are KGHSH and LQKENI. The DNA for the CDR3 is TGTGCCAGCTCACCACCCCCGGATGCGGGAGGACTGTTTTTT. This codes for CASSPPPDAGGLFF.

By share of the sample, this clonotype is medium-sized. The chain couples TRBV5-5 to TRBJ2-3; D not resolved. Germline assignment: CDR1 SGHKS and CDR2 YYEKEE (reference sequence). Trimming removed 4 bases at V and 5 bases at J, with 20 bases between. This CDR3 has 16 residues. The CDR3 DNA follows: TGTGCCAGCAGCCAAAACCTACTGGCTCTAGGAGATACGCAGTATTTT. It encodes CASSQNLLALGDTQYF.

This chain connects TRBV6-5 to TRBJ2-1; 14 nucleotides agree with TRBD2. CDR1 MNHEY and CDR2 SVGAGI come from the germline V gene. The V gene end was trimmed by 5 bases and the J gene end by 8 bases; junction bases not matched to a gene: 8. The CDR3 runs 16 residues. The CDR3 sequence: CASSEGLAGEWDEQFF. Here the CDR3 DNA reads TGTGCCAGCAGTGAGGGACTAGCGGGAGAGTGGGATGAGCAGTTCTTC.

This clonotype was counted ten times or more. CDR3 DNA sequence: TGTGCCAGCTCACCAACATCGGGCCTACCTGGGGCCAACGTCCTGACTTTC. This codes for CASSPTSGLPGANVLTF. This rearrangement joins TRBV18 to TRBJ2-6; D is uncertain. V was cut by 2 bases and J by 2 bases, with 13 bases left in between. Germline V lookup: CDR1 KGHSH, CDR2 LQKENI. This CDR3 contains 17 residues.

This clonotype showed up many times. The rearrangement joins TRBV12-3 or TRBV12-4 to TRBJ2-1; TRBD2 agrees at 11 bases. The length of the CDR3 is 14 residues. V lost 6 bases and J lost 9; bases outside the gene matches: 7. The DNA of the CDR3 is TGTGCCAGCAGGCTAGCGGGAGGCTTTGGTGAGCAGTTCTTC. This sequence encodes CASRLAGGFGEQFF.

This clonotype appeared many times. This chain links TRBV6-1 with TRBJ1-3; D not certain. CDR1 and CDR2 from the germline V gene are MNHNS and SASEGT. The length of the CDR3 is 14 residues. V shed 7 bases and J shed 4 bases, with 14 bases lying between them. The DNA for the CDR3 is TGTGCCAGCACTCAGGAGCATTCCGGAAACACCATATATTTT. As protein: CASTQEHSGNTIYF.

This clonotype occurred many times. The rearrangement joins TRBV2 to TRBJ1-5, with 9 nucleotides matching TRBD1. Trimming at V came to 8 bases and at J to 1 base, leaving 6 bases not matched to a gene. The CDR3 is made up of 15 amino acids. Germline V gene sequence: CDR1 SNHLY, CDR2 FYNNEI. In nucleotides, the CDR3 is TGTGCCAGCCGGGACAGGGTTTTGAGCAATCAGCCCCAGCATTTT. It specifies CASRDRVLSNQPQHF.

Ten or more counts support this clonotype. The chain carries TRBV6-6 and TRBJ2-7, with D unclear. The length of the CDR3 is 15 residues. The germline V gene has CDR1 MNHNY and CDR2 SVGAGI (reference sequence). Deletions cut 6 bases from V and 3 bases from J, with 18 bases between. The CDR3, as DNA: TGTGCCAGCAGCCAACAACCCCCGGGCTACTACGAGCAGTACTTC. It translates to CASSQQPPGYYEQYF.

This clonotype was seen many times. This chain links TRBV6-6 with TRBJ1-6, with 9 bases identical to TRBD1. J gave up 7 bases and V 6 bases, and 7 bases lay outside the gene matches. The length of the CDR3 is 15 residues. Germline CDR1 reads MNHNY; CDR2 reads SVGAGI (reference sequence). In nucleotides, the CDR3 is TGTGCCAGCAGCGATACAGGGGGCGCGAATTCACCCCTCCACTTT. Translated, it gives CASSDTGGANSPLHF.

At least ten counts were recorded for this clonotype. The chain employs TRBV20-1 and TRBJ1-2, with D possibly being TRBD1 (6 bases). This CDR3 is 11 amino acids long. Germline lookup yields CDR1 DFQATT and CDR2 SNEGSKA (reference sequence). The CDR3 here is CSKGGGYGYTF. The CDR3 nucleotides are TGCAGCAAAGGGGGGGGATATGGCTACACCTTC.

V usage is TRBV18 and J usage is TRBJ2-7; 8 positions agree with TRBD2. The CDR3 is 15 residues long. CDR1 and CDR2 from the germline V gene are KGHSH and LQKENI. After removal of 3 bases from V and 3 bases from J, the junction contained 7 bases not matched to a gene. The CDR3 is CASSPGLAEVYEQYF. The CDR3, as DNA: TGTGCCAGCTCACCCGGACTAGCCGAGGTCTACGAGCAGTACTTC.

Ten or more counts support this clonotype. The CDR3 bases are TGTGCCAGCAGCTGGGACAGGAGTAAGAACACTGAAGCTTTCTTT. It codes for CASSWDRSKNTEAFF. The chain recombines TRBV27 with TRBJ1-1, with TRBD1 matching over 8 bases. CDR1 is MNHEY, CDR2 SMNVEV, per germline (reference sequence). Germline trimming cut 6 bases from V and 1 base from J; bases unmatched to any gene: 7. The CDR3 is 15 amino acids.

This clonotype was seen many times. The genes are TRBV20-1 and TRBJ1-1; D uncertain. This CDR3 is built from 15 residues. Germline V gene lookup returns CDR1 DFQATT and CDR2 SNEGSKA (reference sequence). Trimming removed 1 base from V and 1 base from J, with 13 bases in between. The DNA of the CDR3 is TGCAGTGCTAGAGTTCTCTCGGTCCCGAACACTGAAGCTTTCTTT. Translated, it gives CSARVLSVPNTEAFF.

Of note for this clonotype: With a far larger clone one base away, a read error is the likely cause. This chain joins TRBV28 and TRBJ2-7; the D gene could be TRBD1 or TRBD2 (5 bases each). The CDR3 totals 13 residues. V shed 5 bases and J shed 7 bases, with 15 bases lying between them. CDR1 and CDR2 (germline): MDHEN, SYDVKM. CDR3 sequence (DNA): TGTGCCAGCAGTGAGGGGTCGGCCAATGAGCAGTACTTC. It is translated as CASSEGSANEQYF.

This clonotype has just a few counts. This probably arose from a read error, given a far larger clone one base away. J is TRBJ2-1 and V is TRBV11-2, with TRBD1 identical over 8 bases. With 5 bases clipped from V and 10 bases from J, the junction kept 10 bases outside the gene matches. The CDR3 contains 14 residues. CDR1 SGHAT and CDR2 FQNNGV come from the germline V gene. The CDR3 nucleotides are TGTGCCAGCAGCCACAGGGGGATTTCCTACGAGCAGTTCTTC. Translating it yields CASSHRGISYEQFF.